This TCR beta chain is from a study of Ad26.COV2.S vaccination and SARS-CoV-2 variants. General study findings and limits: The TCR breadth and depth analyses may have produced an underestimate of total T cell responses.

A note on this clone: Its antigen is unidentified.

Germline CDR1 reads SGHRS; CDR2 reads YFSETQ. The CDR3 has 13 residues. Trimming cost V 4 bases and J 1 base, with 8 bases left between them. Sequencing was performed with immunoSEQ multiplex PCR; in TCRdb, only in-frame clones are kept and a portion is missing. This sample yields about 39,000 clones, of which 83% are seen a single time; around 43% belongs to the top ten. The TCR originated in a human donor who had recovered from COVID-19. The sample in question was peripheral blood, obtained after recovery from COVID-19. V usage is TRBV5-1 and J usage is TRBJ1-2; no reliable D call. The CDR3 loop reads CASSPYGNYGYTF. The CDR3 DNA is TGCGCCAGCAGCCCTTACGGTAACTATGGCTACACCTTC.